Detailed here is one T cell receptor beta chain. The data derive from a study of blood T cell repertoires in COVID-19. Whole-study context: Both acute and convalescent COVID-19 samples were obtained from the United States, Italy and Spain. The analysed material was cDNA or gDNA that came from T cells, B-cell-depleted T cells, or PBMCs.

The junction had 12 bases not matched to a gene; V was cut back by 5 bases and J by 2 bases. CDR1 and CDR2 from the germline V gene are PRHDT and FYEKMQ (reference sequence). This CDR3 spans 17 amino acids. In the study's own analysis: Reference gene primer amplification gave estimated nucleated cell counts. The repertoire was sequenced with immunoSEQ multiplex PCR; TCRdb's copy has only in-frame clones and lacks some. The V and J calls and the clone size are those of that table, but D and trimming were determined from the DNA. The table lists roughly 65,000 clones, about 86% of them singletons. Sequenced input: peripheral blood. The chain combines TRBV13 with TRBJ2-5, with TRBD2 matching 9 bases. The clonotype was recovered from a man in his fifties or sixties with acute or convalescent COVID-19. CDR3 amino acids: CASSPGGLAGSQETQYF. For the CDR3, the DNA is TGTGCCAGCAGCCCTGGGGGGCTAGCGGGATCTCAAGAGACCCAGTACTTC.